Presented here are 18 T cell receptor beta chains from one specimen sequenced in a study of blood T cell repertoires in COVID-19. Clones were read by immunoSEQ multiplex PCR, and TCRdb kept only the in-frame ones, dropping some. The repertoire includes under 300,000 clones, more than 70% of them detected once, and approximately 2% sits in the top ten. Sequencing was done on a sample of PBMCs or T cells enriched from blood (not recorded which). Receptors originate from a woman aged 60-75 years in a cohort exposed to, infected with or recovered from COVID-19 (not recorded which).

This rearrangement joins TRBV28 to TRBJ2-2; TRBD2 matches at 7 bases. V was pared by 4 bases and J by 4 bases, with 15 bases of the junction left unmatched. CDR1 and CDR2 (germline): MDHEN, SYDVKM. The CDR3 is 18 amino acids. CDR3 nucleotides: TGTGCCAGCAGTTCCTCGGTACCAGCGGGGAAGCTCACCGGGGAGCTGTTTTTT. Its translation: CASSSSVPAGKLTGELFF.

V is TRBV28 and J is TRBJ1-1; the match to TRBD1 covers 10 bases. V was clipped by 5 bases and J by 5 bases; unmatched bases: 8. Germline CDR1 is MDHEN and CDR2 is SYDVKM. CDR3 length: 15 amino acids. CDR3 region: CASSIPGQGRTEAFF. DNA of the CDR3: TGTGCCAGCAGTATCCCGGGACAGGGGAGGACTGAAGCTTTCTTT.

This chain uses TRBV7-9 with TRBJ2-1; maybe TRBD2 (6 bases). The CDR3 is 14 amino acids. Germline CDR1 reads SEHNR; CDR2 reads FQNEAQ (reference sequence). Trimming removed 3 bases from V and 5 bases from J, with 11 bases in between. The CDR3: CASSLGGFNNEQFF. CDR3 nucleotides: TGTGCCAGCAGCTTGGGGGGATTCAACAATGAGCAGTTCTTC.

This chain joins TRBV6-5 and TRBJ2-3; D possibly corresponds to TRBD2 (7 bases). V was shortened by 4 bases and J by 5 bases, with 19 bases between the two germline ends. The CDR3 is 16 amino acids. Germline V CDR1 and CDR2: MNHEY, SVGAGI. CDR3 region: CASSFASGRGGDTQYF. As DNA, the CDR3 is TGTGCCAGCAGTTTTGCTAGCGGTCGAGGGGGAGATACGCAGTATTTT.

The V call is TRBV2, the J call TRBJ2-1, with 7 bases fitting TRBD2. The V gene end was trimmed by 4 bases and the J gene end by 3 bases; junction bases not matched to a gene: 6. Germline loops: CDR1 SNHLY, CDR2 FYNNEI. The CDR3 runs 15 residues. The CDR3 sequence is CASSGEGIDYNEQFF. For the CDR3, the DNA is TGTGCCAGCAGTGGGGAGGGTATCGACTACAATGAGCAGTTCTTC.

The chain couples TRBV19 to TRBJ2-1, with 7 bases fitting TRBD1. The junction had 6 bases not matched to a gene; V was cut back by 6 bases and J by 7 bases. CDR3 length equals 13 residues. In germline, CDR1 is LNHDA, CDR2 SQIVND (reference sequence). CDR3 sequence (DNA): TGTGCCAGTAGGGCAGGGGGTACGAATGAGCAGTTCTTC. Protein product: CASRAGGTNEQFF.

The chain uses TRBV30 and TRBJ2-2, with a possible D match to TRBD1 (6 bases). V lost 3 bases and J lost 4, with 18 bases in between. The CDR3 contains 16 residues. CDR1 and CDR2 (germline): GTSNPN, SVGIG (reference sequence). CDR3 in amino acids: CAWRDQGRRSTGELFF. For the CDR3, the DNA is TGTGCCTGGAGAGACCAGGGGAGAAGGAGCACCGGGGAGCTGTTTTTT.

Only one count was recorded for this clone. V gene TRBV3-1 (or the pseudogene TRBV3-2) combines with J gene TRBJ2-1, with 9 bases that match TRBD2. CDR1 and CDR2 (germline): LGHDT, YNNKEL (reference sequence). The CDR3 has 15 amino acids. Trimming cost V 0 bases and J 9 bases; bases outside gene matches: 6. This chain's CDR3 is CASSQDRGRAAEQFF. DNA for the CDR3: TGTGCCAGCAGCCAAGATCGCGGGAGGGCCGCTGAGCAGTTCTTC.

This chain connects TRBV5-1 to TRBJ2-3, with D hard to call. Germline V gene lookup returns CDR1 SGHRS and CDR2 YFSETQ. The CDR3 is 12 amino acids. V was pared by 4 bases and J by 2 bases, with 5 bases between. Here the CDR3 DNA reads TGCGCCAGCAGCCCCTACACAGATACGCAGTATTTT. Its protein product is CASSPYTDTQYF. Full variable domain (outside the CDR3, taken from reference TRBV5-1 and TRBJ2-3): KAGVTQTPRYLIKTRGQQVTLSCSPISGHRSVSWYQQTPGQGLQFLFEYFSETQRNKGNFPGRFSGRQFSNSRSEMNVSTLELGDSALYLCASSPYTDTQYFGPGTRLTVL.

The chain uses TRBV2 and TRBJ2-3; D ambiguous. This CDR3 has 11 residues. Trimming took 6 bases from V and 6 from J, leaving 7 bases between them. CDR1 and CDR2 from the germline V gene are SNHLY and FYNNEI. The CDR3 nucleotides read TGTGCCAGCAGGTTATCCGATACGCAGTATTTT. Amino acids: CASRLSDTQYF.

This rearrangement joins TRBV6-1 to TRBJ1-5, with TRBD1 as a possible D gene (6 bases). V dropped 3 bases and J dropped 0 bases, with 15 bases sitting between them. CDR1 is MNHNS, CDR2 SASEGT, per germline. The CDR3 is 17 amino acids. CDR3 nucleotides: TGTGCCAGCAGTGACTTCCTCGGGACACCTAGCAATCAGCCCCAGCATTTT. Its translation: CASSDFLGTPSNQPQHF.

The gene calls are TRBV11-3 and TRBJ1-1; 7 bases map to TRBD1. In germline, CDR1 is SGHNT, CDR2 YENEEA. With 5 bases clipped from V and 4 bases from J, the junction kept 4 bases outside the gene matches. The CDR3 runs 13 residues. The CDR3 is CASSQGEVTEAFF. CDR3 nucleotide sequence: TGTGCCAGCAGCCAGGGGGAGGTCACTGAAGCTTTCTTT. The full variable domain, with the rest looked up from reference TRBV11-3 and TRBJ1-1, is EAGVVQSPRYKIIEKKQPVAFWCNPISGHNTLYWYLQNLGQGPELLIRYENEEAVDDSQLPKDRFSAERLKGVDSTLKIQPAELGDSAVYLCASSQGEVTEAFFGQGTRLTVV.

The CDR3 DNA sequence: TGTGCCAGTAGTGGTCGAGCGGGCCTGAAGCCCCAGCATTTT. It yields the protein CASSGRAGLKPQHF. The chain uses TRBV19 and TRBJ1-5; D gene uncertain. Trimming stripped 5 bases from V and 8 bases from J, with 16 bases between. Germline CDR1 LNHDA, CDR2 SQIVND (reference sequence). This CDR3 comprises 14 residues.

This chain connects TRBV5-1 to TRBJ1-4; D perhaps matches TRBD1 (6 bases). The CDR3 contains 16 residues. V lost 4 bases to trimming and J lost 4 bases, with 17 bases between them. CDR1 and CDR2 from the germline V gene are SGHRS and YFSETQ. The CDR3 region has the DNA TGCGCCAGCAGCACACCGGGACATTATTATAATGAAAAACTGTTTTTT. This gives the protein CASSTPGHYYNEKLFF.

The chain combines TRBV27 with TRBJ1-3; D may be TRBD1 (5 bases). V shed 3 bases and J shed 2 bases, with 8 bases lying between them. The length of the CDR3 is 14 residues. Looked up from germline, CDR1 is MNHEY and CDR2 is SMNVEV (reference sequence). The DNA for the CDR3 is TGTGCCAGCAGTTTTAGGGGTCCTGGAAACACCATATATTTT. Protein product: CASSFRGPGNTIYF.

J is TRBJ2-6 and V is TRBV5-1, with D possibly TRBD1 on 6 matching bases. V dropped 7 bases and J dropped 5 bases, with 19 bases sitting between them. This CDR3 is 16 amino acids long. CDR1 and CDR2 (germline): SGHRS, YFSETQ. The CDR3 DNA reads as TGCGCCAGCTCCTCCGAAGCAGGGGCGAGGGCCAACGTCCTGACTTTC. Its translation is CASSSEAGARANVLTF.

The rearrangement links TRBV10-3 to TRBJ1-4; TRBD1 agrees at 9 bases. Germline CDR1 and CDR2: ENHRY and SYGVKD. The CDR3 runs 15 residues. V gave up 6 bases and J gave up 0 bases; unmatched junction bases: 2. The chain's CDR3 is CAIRGTGTTNEKLFF. The DNA of the CDR3 is TGTGCCATCAGGGGGACAGGGACAACTAATGAAAAACTGTTTTTT.

The gene calls are TRBV6-5 and TRBJ1-1; tentatively, D is TRBD1 (5 bases). CDR1 and CDR2 (germline): MNHEY, SVGAGI. V lost 5 bases to trimming and J lost 1 base, with 11 bases between them. This CDR3 is 14 amino acids long. CDR3 in amino acids: CASSPRQWNTEAFF. CDR3 DNA sequence: TGTGCCAGCAGTCCCCGACAGTGGAACACTGAAGCTTTCTTT.